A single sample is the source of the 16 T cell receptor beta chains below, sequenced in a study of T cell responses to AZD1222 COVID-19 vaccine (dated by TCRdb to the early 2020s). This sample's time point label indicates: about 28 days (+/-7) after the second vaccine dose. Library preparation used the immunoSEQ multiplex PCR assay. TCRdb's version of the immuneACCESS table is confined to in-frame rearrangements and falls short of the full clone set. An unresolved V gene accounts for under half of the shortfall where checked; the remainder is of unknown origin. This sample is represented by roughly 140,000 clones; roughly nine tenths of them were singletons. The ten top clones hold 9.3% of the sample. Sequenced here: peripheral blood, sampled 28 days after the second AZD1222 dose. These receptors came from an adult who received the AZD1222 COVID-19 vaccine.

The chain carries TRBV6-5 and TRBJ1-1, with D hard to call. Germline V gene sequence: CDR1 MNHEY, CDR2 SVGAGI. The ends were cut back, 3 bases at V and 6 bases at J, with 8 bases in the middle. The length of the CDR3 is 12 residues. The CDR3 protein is CASSYLGSEAFF. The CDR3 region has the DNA TGTGCCAGCAGTTATCTAGGGTCTGAAGCTTTCTTT.

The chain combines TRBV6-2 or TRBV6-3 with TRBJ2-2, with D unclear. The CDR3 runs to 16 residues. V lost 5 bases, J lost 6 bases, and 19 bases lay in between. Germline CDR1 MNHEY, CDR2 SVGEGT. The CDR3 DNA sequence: TGTGCCAGCAGTCCATTTTTCCAGGCTCCGGCCGGGGAGCTGTTTTTT. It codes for CASSPFFQAPAGELFF.

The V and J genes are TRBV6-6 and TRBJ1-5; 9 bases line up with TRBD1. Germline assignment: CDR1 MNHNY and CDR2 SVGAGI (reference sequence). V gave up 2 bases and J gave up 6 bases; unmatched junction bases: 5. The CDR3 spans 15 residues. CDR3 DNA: TGTGCCAGCAGTTACCCCGGGACAGGGAGTCAGCCCCAGCATTTT. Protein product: CASSYPGTGSQPQHF.

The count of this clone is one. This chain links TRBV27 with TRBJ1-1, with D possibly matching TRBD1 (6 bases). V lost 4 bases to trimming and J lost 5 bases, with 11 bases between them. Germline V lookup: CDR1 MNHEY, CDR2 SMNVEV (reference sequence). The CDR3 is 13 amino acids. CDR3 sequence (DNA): TGTGCCAGCAGTTCAGGGGTGAGGACTGAAGCTTTCTTT. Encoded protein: CASSSGVRTEAFF.

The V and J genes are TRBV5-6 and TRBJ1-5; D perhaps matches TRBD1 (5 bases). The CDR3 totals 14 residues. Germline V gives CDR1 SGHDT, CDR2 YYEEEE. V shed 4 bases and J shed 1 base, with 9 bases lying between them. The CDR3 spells CASSTGQSNQPQHF. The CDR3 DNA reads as TGTGCCAGCAGCACCGGACAAAGCAATCAGCCCCAGCATTTT.

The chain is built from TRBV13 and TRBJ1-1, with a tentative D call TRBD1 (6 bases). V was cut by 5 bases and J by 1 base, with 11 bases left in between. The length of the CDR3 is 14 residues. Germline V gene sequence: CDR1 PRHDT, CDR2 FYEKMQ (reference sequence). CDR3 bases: TGTGCCAGCAGCCGCGGGGGCGCGAACACTGAAGCTTTCTTT. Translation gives CASSRGGANTEAFF.

CDR3 bases: TGTGCCAGCAGCTTAGGAAACATTCAGTACTTC. This translates into CASSLGNIQYF. The rearrangement joins TRBV7-8 to TRBJ2-4; D remains ambiguous. V lost 1 base and J 6 bases, leaving 1 base between the germline ends. There are 11 residues in the CDR3. The germline V gene has CDR1 SGHVS and CDR2 FQNEAQ.

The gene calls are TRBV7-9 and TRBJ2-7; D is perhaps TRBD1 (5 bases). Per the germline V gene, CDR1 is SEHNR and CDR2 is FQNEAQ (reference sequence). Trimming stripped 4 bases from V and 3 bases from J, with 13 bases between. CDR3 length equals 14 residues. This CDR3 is CASSSVGQGYEQYF. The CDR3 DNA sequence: TGTGCCAGCAGCTCCGTCGGGCAGGGCTACGAGCAGTACTTC.

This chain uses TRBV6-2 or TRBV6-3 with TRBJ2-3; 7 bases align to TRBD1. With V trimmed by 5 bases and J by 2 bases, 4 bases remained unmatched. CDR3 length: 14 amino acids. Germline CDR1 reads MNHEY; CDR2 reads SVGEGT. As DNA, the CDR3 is TGTGCCAGCAGTCGGACAGGTTACACAGATACGCAGTATTTT. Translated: CASSRTGYTDTQYF.

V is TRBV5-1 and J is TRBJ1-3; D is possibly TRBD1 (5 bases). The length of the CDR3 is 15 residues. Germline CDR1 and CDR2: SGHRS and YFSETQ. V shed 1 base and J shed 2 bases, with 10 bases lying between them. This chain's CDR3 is CASSLLPGTGNTIYF. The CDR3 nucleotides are TGCGCCAGCAGCTTGTTACCAGGGACTGGAAACACCATATATTTT.

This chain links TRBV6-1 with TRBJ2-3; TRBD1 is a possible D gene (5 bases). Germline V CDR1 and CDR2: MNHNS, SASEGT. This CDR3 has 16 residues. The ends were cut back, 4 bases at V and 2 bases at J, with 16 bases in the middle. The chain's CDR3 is CASSVGPDTHTDTQYF. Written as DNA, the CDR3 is TGTGCCAGCAGTGTGGGGCCCGATACCCACACAGATACGCAGTATTTT.

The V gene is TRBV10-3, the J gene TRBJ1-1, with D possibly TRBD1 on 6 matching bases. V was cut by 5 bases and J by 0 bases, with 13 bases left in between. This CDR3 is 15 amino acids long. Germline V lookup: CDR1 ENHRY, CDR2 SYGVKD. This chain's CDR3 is CAISPSQGLNTEAFF. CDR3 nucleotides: TGTGCCATCAGTCCCTCCCAGGGGCTGAACACTGAAGCTTTCTTT.

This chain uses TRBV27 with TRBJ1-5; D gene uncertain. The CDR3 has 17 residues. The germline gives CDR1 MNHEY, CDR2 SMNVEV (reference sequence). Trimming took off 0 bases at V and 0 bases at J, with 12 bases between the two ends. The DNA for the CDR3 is TGTGCCAGCAGTTTATCGGGAGGAGTCTATAGCAATCAGCCCCAGCATTTT. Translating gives CASSLSGGVYSNQPQHF.

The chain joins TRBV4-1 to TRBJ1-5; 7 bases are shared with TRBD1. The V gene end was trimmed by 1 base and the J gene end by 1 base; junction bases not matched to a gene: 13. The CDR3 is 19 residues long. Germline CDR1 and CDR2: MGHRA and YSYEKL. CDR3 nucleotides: TGCGCCAGCAGCCAAGGGTGGATACAGGGGATGGGGAGCAATCAGCCCCAGCATTTT. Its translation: CASSQGWIQGMGSNQPQHF.

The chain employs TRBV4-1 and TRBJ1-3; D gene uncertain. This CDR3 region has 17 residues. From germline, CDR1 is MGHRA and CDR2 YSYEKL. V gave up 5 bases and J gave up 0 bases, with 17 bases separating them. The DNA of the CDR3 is TGCGCCAGCAGCGAAAGCTCCGACACCAGCTCTGGAAACACCATATATTTT. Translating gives CASSESSDTSSGNTIYF.

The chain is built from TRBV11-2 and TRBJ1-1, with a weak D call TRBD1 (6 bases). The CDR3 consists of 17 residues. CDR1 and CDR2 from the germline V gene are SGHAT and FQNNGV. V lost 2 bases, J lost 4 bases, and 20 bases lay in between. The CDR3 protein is CASSLWRPGEDGTEAFF. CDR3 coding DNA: TGTGCCAGCAGCTTATGGAGACCAGGGGAGGATGGCACTGAAGCTTTCTTT.